The sequence of this T cell receptor (beta chain) was determined in a study of blood T cells in healthy people across ages. A second roughly 7 to 12 cycle PCR used barcoded and J-beta primers. Sequencing yielded, for each sample, at least 2.5 million paired-end reads carrying CDR3. TCRdb re-called the 5' RACE reads with MiXCR, one entry per CDR3 protein. The data hold roughly 1.4 million distinct CDR3 sequences, with around 59% observed a single time. Study-wide results and caveats: Per-million-T-cell TCR beta diversity fell roughly linearly with age. Naive T cell percentage by flow cytometry tracked strongly with beta diversity.

With regard to this clonotype: The antigen is not known.

Trimming took off 2 bases at V and 3 bases at J, with 14 bases between the two ends. There are 15 residues in the CDR3. Germline V gene sequence: CDR1 MNHEY, CDR2 SVGEGT. This rearrangement joins TRBV6-2 or TRBV6-3 to TRBJ2-7; D is possibly TRBD2 (6 bases). This TCR was recovered from a man aged 18 to 29 in good health. Sequenced material: blood. CDR3 in amino acids: CASSYDGTPDYEQYF. CDR3 in DNA: TGTGCCAGCAGTTACGACGGGACTCCGGACTACGAGCAGTACTTC.